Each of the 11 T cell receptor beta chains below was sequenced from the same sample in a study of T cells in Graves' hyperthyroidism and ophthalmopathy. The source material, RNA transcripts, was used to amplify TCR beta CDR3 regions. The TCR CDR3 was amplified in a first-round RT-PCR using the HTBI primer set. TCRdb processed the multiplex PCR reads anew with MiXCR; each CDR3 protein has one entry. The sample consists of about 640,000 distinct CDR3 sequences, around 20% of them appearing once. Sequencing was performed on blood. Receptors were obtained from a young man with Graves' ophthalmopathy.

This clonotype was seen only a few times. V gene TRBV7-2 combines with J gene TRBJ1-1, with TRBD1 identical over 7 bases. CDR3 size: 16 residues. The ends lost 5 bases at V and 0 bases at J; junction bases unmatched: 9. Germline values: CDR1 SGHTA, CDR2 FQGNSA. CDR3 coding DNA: TGTGCCAGCAGCCCTCGGGACAGACATATGAACACTGAAGCTTTCTTT. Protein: CASSPRDRHMNTEAFF.

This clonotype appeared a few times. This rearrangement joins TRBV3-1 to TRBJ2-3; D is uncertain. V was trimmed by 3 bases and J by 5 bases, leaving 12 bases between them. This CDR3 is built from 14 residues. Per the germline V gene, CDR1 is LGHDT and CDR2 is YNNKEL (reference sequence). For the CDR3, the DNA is TGTGCCAGCAGCCATACCGGTAGAGGAGATACGCAGTATTTT. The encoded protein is CASSHTGRGDTQYF.

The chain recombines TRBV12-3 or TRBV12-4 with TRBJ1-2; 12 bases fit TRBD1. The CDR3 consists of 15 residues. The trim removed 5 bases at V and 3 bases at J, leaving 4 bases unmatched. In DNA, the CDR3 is TGTGCCAGCAGTCGGGGACAGGGGGCCTACTATGGCTACACCTTC. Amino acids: CASSRGQGAYYGYTF.

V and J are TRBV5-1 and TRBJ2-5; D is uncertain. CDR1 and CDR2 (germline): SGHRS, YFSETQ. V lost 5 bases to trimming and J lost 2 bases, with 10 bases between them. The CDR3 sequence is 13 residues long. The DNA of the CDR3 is TGCGCCAGCAGTTTAGGGTGGCAAGAGACCCAGTACTTC. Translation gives CASSLGWQETQYF. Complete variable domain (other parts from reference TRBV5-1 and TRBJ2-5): KAGVTQTPRYLIKTRGQQVTLSCSPISGHRSVSWYQQTPGQGLQFLFEYFSETQRNKGNFPGRFSGRQFSNSRSEMNVSTLELGDSALYLCASSLGWQETQYFGPGTRLLVL.

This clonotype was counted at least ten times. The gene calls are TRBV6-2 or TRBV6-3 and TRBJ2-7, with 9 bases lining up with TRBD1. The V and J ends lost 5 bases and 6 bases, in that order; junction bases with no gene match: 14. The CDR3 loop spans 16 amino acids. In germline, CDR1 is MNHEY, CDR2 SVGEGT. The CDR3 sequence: CASSLGRDREFFEQYF. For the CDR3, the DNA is TGTGCCAGCAGTCTGGGGAGGGACAGGGAGTTCTTCGAGCAGTACTTC.

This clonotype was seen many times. DNA for the CDR3: TGTGCCAGCAGTTACGGGACAGACGGCTCCTACGAGCAGTACTTC. Amino acids: CASSYGTDGSYEQYF. This rearrangement joins TRBV28 to TRBJ2-7, with 7 bases fitting TRBD1. The germline gives CDR1 MDHEN, CDR2 SYDVKM. The CDR3 spans 15 residues. With 4 bases clipped from V and 0 bases from J, the junction kept 6 bases outside the gene matches.

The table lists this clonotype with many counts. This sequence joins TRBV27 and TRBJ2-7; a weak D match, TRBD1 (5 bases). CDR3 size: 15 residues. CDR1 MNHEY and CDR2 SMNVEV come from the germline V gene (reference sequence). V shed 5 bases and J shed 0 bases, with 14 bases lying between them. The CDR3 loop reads CASSTLTASSYEQYF. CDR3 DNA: TGTGCCAGCAGTACCCTGACAGCGAGCTCCTACGAGCAGTACTTC.

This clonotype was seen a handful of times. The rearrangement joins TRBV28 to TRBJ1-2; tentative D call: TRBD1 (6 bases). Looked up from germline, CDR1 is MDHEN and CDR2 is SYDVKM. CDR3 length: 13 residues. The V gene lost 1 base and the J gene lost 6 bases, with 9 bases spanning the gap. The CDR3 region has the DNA TGTGCCAGCAGTTTATCCCCAGGGGATGGCTACACCTTC. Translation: CASSLSPGDGYTF.

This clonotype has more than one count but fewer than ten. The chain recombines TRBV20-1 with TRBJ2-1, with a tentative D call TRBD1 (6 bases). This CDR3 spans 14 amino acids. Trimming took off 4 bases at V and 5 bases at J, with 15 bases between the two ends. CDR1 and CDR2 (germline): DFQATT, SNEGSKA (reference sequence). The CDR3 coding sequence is TGCAGTGCTACCCTCAGGACAGCAAACAATGAGCAGTTCTTC. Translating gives CSATLRTANNEQFF.

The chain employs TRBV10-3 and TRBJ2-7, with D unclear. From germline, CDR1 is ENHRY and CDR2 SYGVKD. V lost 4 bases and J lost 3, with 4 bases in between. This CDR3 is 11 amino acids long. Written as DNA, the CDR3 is TGTGCCATCAGTGTGAACTACGAGCAGTACTTC. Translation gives CAISVNYEQYF.

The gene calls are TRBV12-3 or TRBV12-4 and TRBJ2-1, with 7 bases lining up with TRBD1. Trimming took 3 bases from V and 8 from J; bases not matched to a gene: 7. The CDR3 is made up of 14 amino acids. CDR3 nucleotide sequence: TGTGCCAGCAGTTTGGGACAGACGATGGATGAGCAGTTCTTC. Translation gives CASSLGQTMDEQFF.